The 27 T cell receptor beta chains in this list originate from one sample, sequenced in a study of CD8 T cells in ankylosing spondylitis. One entry per CDR3 protein results from TCRdb running MiXCR on the 5' RACE reads. The sample shows under 850,000 distinct CDR3 sequences, under 20% of them seen only once. Study findings and constraints: Blood from ankylosing spondylitis patients appeared to carry a characteristic roughly eight-variant TCR beta motif.

The antigens these receptors bind are not known. Sequenced: blood, either unsorted or a sorted T cell fraction (not recorded which). The origin of the receptors is a male donor with ankylosing spondylitis.

This chain joins TRBV11-2 and TRBJ2-2, with D maybe TRBD2 (6 bases). Germline values: CDR1 SGHAT, CDR2 FQNNGV. Trimming removed 4 bases at V and 4 bases at J, with 22 bases between. The CDR3 extends over 18 amino acids. CDR3 sequence reads: CASSSNLGGSSSTGELFF. Written as DNA, the CDR3 is TGTGCCAGCAGCTCGAACTTGGGGGGTTCCTCCTCCACCGGGGAGCTGTTTTTT. Based on the CDR3 plus reference TRBV11-2 and TRBJ2-2, the full variable domain is EAGVAQSPRYKIIEKRQSVAFWCNPISGHATLYWYQQILGQGPKLLIQFQNNGVVDDSQLPKDRFSAERLKGVDSTLKIQPAKLEDSAVYLCASSSNLGGSSSTGELFFGEGSRLTVL.

On this clonotype: The junction does not match germline at one end; this may be a read error. The J gene is TRBJ1-2, the V gene TRBV5-1; D may be TRBD1 (5 bases). CDR3 length: 13 amino acids. CDR1 and CDR2 from the germline V gene are SGHRS and YFSETQ. The CDR3 DNA reads TGCGCCAGCAGTTTGGGGGGATCGGATGGCTACACCTTC. This sequence encodes CASSLGGSDGYTF.

This clonotype was counted only a few times. Here the CDR3 DNA reads TGTGCCAGCACCCTCCAGGGTATCTCCTACGAGCAGTACTTC. Translation gives CASTLQGISYEQYF. The chain has TRBV6-2 or TRBV6-3 and TRBJ2-7; the D gene is possibly TRBD1 (5 bases). The CDR3 totals 14 residues. The germline V gene has CDR1 MNHEY and CDR2 SVGEGT. Trimming shortened V by 7 bases and J by 0 bases, and 13 bases separated the two germline ends.

The sample holds a few counts of this clonotype. DNA of the CDR3: TGTGCCAGCATGGGGCACACTGAAGCTTTCTTT. This gives the protein CASMGHTEAFF. This sequence joins TRBV6-5 and TRBJ1-1, with a tentative D call TRBD1 (5 bases). The V end was cut by 7 bases, the J end by 3 bases, with 6 bases between. This CDR3 is built from 11 residues. Germline lookup yields CDR1 MNHEY and CDR2 SVGAGI.

The V gene is TRBV12-3 or TRBV12-4, the J gene TRBJ1-4, with D unclear. The CDR3 has 15 amino acids. With 6 bases removed from V and 5 bases from J, the gap between germline ends came to 16 bases. CDR3 amino acids: CASRRTSSGNEKLFF. The CDR3 nucleotides are TGTGCCAGCAGAAGGACCTCATCGGGAAATGAAAAACTGTTTTTT.

The rearrangement joins TRBV12-3 or TRBV12-4 to TRBJ1-5; D remains ambiguous. The CDR3 consists of 15 residues. Trimming took 6 bases from V and 4 from J, leaving 16 bases between them. CDR3 in DNA: TGTGCCAGCAGCCCCGAGCCGGCTGGGAATCAGCCCCAGCATTTT. It translates to CASSPEPAGNQPQHF.

There are a few counts of this clonotype. The chain has TRBV7-9 and TRBJ2-7; 11 positions agree with TRBD2. The CDR3 runs 16 residues. V was pared by 4 bases and J by 0 bases, with 5 bases of the junction left unmatched. Germline V gene sequence: CDR1 SEHNR, CDR2 FQNEAQ (reference sequence). CDR3: CASSWLAGGPSYEQYF. CDR3 bases: TGTGCCAGCAGCTGGTTAGCGGGAGGGCCCTCCTACGAGCAGTACTTC.

The chain recombines TRBV6-5 with TRBJ2-1; TRBD1 matches at 10 bases. The J segment lost 7 bases and the V segment lost 4 bases, leaving 4 bases of the junction unmatched. Germline assignment: CDR1 MNHEY and CDR2 SVGAGI. The CDR3 spans 14 residues. CDR3 in DNA: TGTGCCAGCAGTTCAAGACAGGGGGCAAATGAGCAGTTCTTC. It is translated as CASSSRQGANEQFF.

The chain is built from TRBV10-3 and TRBJ2-1; D uncertain. This CDR3 is built from 13 residues. Germline V gives CDR1 ENHRY, CDR2 SYGVKD. The V gene lost 3 bases and the J gene lost 0 bases, with 3 bases spanning the gap. Here the CDR3 DNA reads TGTGCCATCAGTGACACCTCCTACAATGAGCAGTTCTTC. This gives the protein CAISDTSYNEQFF.

This clonotype has only one observation. The rearrangement links TRBV3-1 to TRBJ2-1; 12 positions match TRBD2. The CDR3 contains 15 residues. Per the germline V gene, CDR1 is LGHDT and CDR2 is YNNKEL (reference sequence). V lost 1 base to trimming and J lost 8 bases; unmatched junction nucleotides: 3. CDR3 sequence (DNA): TGTGCCAGCAGCCAAGGGACTAGCGGGAATGATGAGCAGTTCTTC. This gives the protein CASSQGTSGNDEQFF.

The table lists this clonotype with a few counts. V and J are TRBV12-3 or TRBV12-4 and TRBJ2-7; TRBD1 aligns across 10 bases. This CDR3 region has 15 residues. The V segment lost 5 bases and the J segment 2 bases; nucleotides outside the gene matches: 6. CDR3 in amino acids: CASSPRTGGAYEQYF. CDR3 in DNA: TGTGCCAGCAGTCCCCGGACAGGGGGGGCCTACGAGCAGTACTTC.

This clonotype has more than one count but fewer than ten. The chain combines TRBV29-1 with TRBJ2-1; 7 nucleotides line up with TRBD2. V shed 7 bases, J shed 0 bases, and the junction held 15 bases outside the gene matches. Germline V CDR1 and CDR2: SQVTM, ANQGSEA. The CDR3 runs 17 residues. DNA of the CDR3: TGCAGCGGTCAAGGCGGGGGTAGCGAGAGCTCCTACAATGAGCAGTTCTTC. The encoded protein is CSGQGGGSESSYNEQFF.

This clonotype was seen more than once but under ten times. This rearrangement joins TRBV29-1 to TRBJ2-3; the D gene is possibly TRBD1 (5 bases). The CDR3 is made up of 15 amino acids. Germline loops: CDR1 SQVTM, CDR2 ANQGSEA. The germline V and J ends were trimmed by 0 bases and 3 bases, with 13 bases remaining between them. CDR3 DNA sequence: TGCAGCGTTGAAGATCTCAACGACAGAACAGATACGCAGTATTTT. It yields the protein CSVEDLNDRTDTQYF.

This clonotype was counted between two and nine times. The chain has TRBV28 and TRBJ2-1; a weak D match, TRBD1 (6 bases). The CDR3 runs to 14 residues. The germline V gene has CDR1 MDHEN and CDR2 SYDVKM. V was cut by 4 bases and J by 6 bases, with 13 bases left in between. CDR3 in amino acids: CASSYPTGTNEQFF. CDR3 nucleotides: TGTGCCAGCAGTTACCCGACAGGCACCAATGAGCAGTTCTTC.

The sample holds a few counts of this clonotype. V is TRBV7-3 and J is TRBJ2-1, with 8 bases that match TRBD2. The germline CDR1 and CDR2 sequences are SGHTA and FQGTGA. Unmatched junction bases numbered 13, after V lost 5 bases and J lost 4 bases. The CDR3 is made up of 17 amino acids. CDR3 coding DNA: TGTGCCAGCAGCCCGAGTCATGGTAGCGGGGCGTACAATGAGCAGTTCTTC. This translates into CASSPSHGSGAYNEQFF.

The chain is built from TRBV6-5 and TRBJ2-7, with D possibly being TRBD2 (5 bases). From germline, CDR1 is MNHEY and CDR2 SVGAGI. The V and J ends lost 3 bases and 3 bases respectively, with 15 bases between them. The CDR3 sequence is 15 residues long. CDR3 coding DNA: TGTGCCAGCAGTTATGTCCTGCGTCGGGGCTACGAGCAGTACTTC. The encoded protein is CASSYVLRRGYEQYF.

This clonotype has just a few counts. The chain has TRBV6-1 and TRBJ1-5, with TRBD1 matching 10 bases. The CDR3 runs to 14 residues. The V and J ends lost 8 bases and 6 bases, in that order; junction bases with no gene match: 7. Germline V gene sequence: CDR1 MNHNS, CDR2 SASEGT. The CDR3 nucleotides read TGTGCCAGCGGACCTCGGACAGGGGGTCAGCCCCAGCATTTT. It specifies CASGPRTGGQPQHF.

The gene calls are TRBV5-1 and TRBJ1-5; TRBD1 might be the D (5 bases). The CDR3 covers 16 residues. V lost 4 bases, J lost 7 bases, and 21 bases lay in between. Germline values: CDR1 SGHRS, CDR2 YFSETQ. The CDR3 bases are TGCGCCAGCAGCCTTGGGGACCCGGTGGGGAGCCAGCCCCAGCATTTT. The encoded protein is CASSLGDPVGSQPQHF. Drawing the rest from reference TRBV5-1 and TRBJ1-5, the complete variable domain is KAGVTQTPRYLIKTRGQQVTLSCSPISGHRSVSWYQQTPGQGLQFLFEYFSETQRNKGNFPGRFSGRQFSNSRSEMNVSTLELGDSALYLCASSLGDPVGSQPQHFGDGTRLSIL.

There are many counts of this clonotype. The chain couples TRBV20-1 to TRBJ1-3, with a tentative D call TRBD1 (6 bases). CDR1 is DFQATT and CDR2 is SNEGSKA in the germline V gene (reference sequence). CDR3 length equals 11 residues. The V gene lost 5 bases and the J gene lost 15 bases, with 17 bases spanning the gap. The CDR3 here is CSAGPGQTQYF. Here the CDR3 DNA reads TGCAGTGCTGGGCCAGGACAGACCCAATATTTT.

There are many counts of this clonotype. The chain combines TRBV5-1 with TRBJ1-1; TRBD1 matches at 11 bases. CDR3 length: 15 residues. The V and J ends lost 4 bases and 6 bases, in that order; junction bases with no gene match: 8. The germline V gene encodes CDR1 SGHRS and CDR2 YFSETQ. CDR3 nucleotides: TGCGCCAGCAGCCCCTCCGGACAGGGGGCGCCTGAAGCTTTCTTT. This sequence encodes CASSPSGQGAPEAFF.

The V call is TRBV11-1, the J call TRBJ2-2; 10 nucleotides match TRBD2. V shed 8 bases, J shed 0 bases, and the junction held 21 bases outside the gene matches. CDR1 is SGHAT, CDR2 FQDESV, per germline (reference sequence). This CDR3 has 21 amino acids. The CDR3, as DNA: TGTGCCAGCGCATCCCCTAGCGGGGGTGCAAACTCCTATTCGAACACCGGGGAGCTGTTTTTT. Translation: CASASPSGGANSYSNTGELFF.

The chain has TRBV4-1 and TRBJ2-3, with TRBD2 matching over 11 bases. The J segment lost 6 bases and the V segment lost 2 bases, leaving 4 bases of the junction unmatched. This CDR3 comprises 15 residues. Germline CDR1 reads MGHRA; CDR2 reads YSYEKL. CDR3 sequence reads: CASSQLAGGGDTQYF. Written as DNA, the CDR3 is TGCGCCAGCAGCCAACTAGCGGGGGGCGGCGATACGCAGTATTTT.

The V call is TRBV29-1, the J call TRBJ1-1, with TRBD1 as a possible D gene (5 bases). The CDR3 extends over 11 amino acids. The V end lost 3 bases, the J end lost 5 bases, and 7 bases lay between the germline ends. The germline gives CDR1 SQVTM, CDR2 ANQGSEA. The CDR3 region is CSVEGDTEAFF. CDR3 in DNA: TGCAGCGTTGAGGGGGATACTGAAGCTTTCTTT.

CDR3 sequence reads: CASSEWGSYEQYF. CDR3 nucleotides: TGTGCCAGCAGTGAATGGGGGTCCTACGAGCAGTACTTC. This chain links TRBV25-1 with TRBJ2-7; D possibly matches TRBD1 or TRBD2 (5 bases each). Germline CDR1 MGHDK, CDR2 SYGVNS. Trimming removed 1 base at V and 1 base at J, with 5 bases between. The CDR3 has 13 amino acids.

The chain joins TRBV20-1 to TRBJ2-2; D might be TRBD2 (6 bases). From germline, CDR1 is DFQATT and CDR2 SNEGSKA (reference sequence). The germline V and J ends were trimmed by 7 bases and 0 bases, with 12 bases remaining between them. The length of the CDR3 is 14 residues. CDR3 in DNA: TGCAGTGTTGCACCTAGCGCGAACACCGGGGAGCTGTTTTTT. Amino acids: CSVAPSANTGELFF.

J is TRBJ2-5 and V is TRBV7-7, with 7 bases aligning to TRBD1. Germline trimming cut 6 bases from V and 3 bases from J; bases unmatched to any gene: 10. The CDR3 length is 15 residues. Per the germline V gene, CDR1 is SSHAT and CDR2 is FNYEAQ (reference sequence). The CDR3 protein is CASSRQRDSKETQYF. The CDR3 DNA reads as TGTGCCAGCAGTCGCCAGAGGGACAGCAAAGAGACCCAGTACTTC.

This clonotype was seen a handful of times. This sequence joins TRBV3-1 and TRBJ2-7; the D call may be TRBD1 or TRBD2 (6 bases each). Trimming stripped 0 bases from V and 5 bases from J, with 17 bases between. Looked up from germline, CDR1 is LGHDT and CDR2 is YNNKEL (reference sequence). The length of the CDR3 is 16 residues. The CDR3 nucleotides are TGTGCCAGCAGCCAAGATCTAGGGGGGAGCAACAACGAGCAGTACTTC. Residues: CASSQDLGGSNNEQYF.